What follows are 26 T cell receptor beta chains derived from one specimen sequenced in a study of human T cells and chemical hapten exposure. Documented time point: patch test 3, about 24 weeks after DPC sensitization. Specified treatment: therapeutic diphenylcyclopropenone sensitization with weekly scalp DPC. TCRdb reanalysed the RACE reads using MiXCR and keeps one entry per CDR3 protein. Of about 110,000 distinct CDR3 sequences detected, 34% appear once; the ten largest clones hold around 2.8%. This specimen consisted of whole blood, obtained in connection with sensitization to the hapten diphenylcyclopropenone (DPC). The receptors stem from a man aged 35-49 years with alopecia areata. Some clones in this sample may be carry-over from other donors' samples.

This CDR3 reads CASSSTSVPYEQYF. Written as DNA, the CDR3 is TGTGCCAGCAGCTCCACTAGCGTTCCCTACGAGCAGTACTTC. V and J are TRBV7-2 and TRBJ2-7; 7 nucleotides line up with TRBD2. Germline V lookup: CDR1 SGHTA, CDR2 FQGNSA. The CDR3 sequence is 14 residues long. V lost 4 bases, J lost 2 bases, and 5 bases stayed unmatched. Supplemented by reference TRBV7-2 and TRBJ2-7, the full variable domain reads GAGVSQSPSNKVTEKGKDVELRCDPISGHTALYWYRQSLGQGLEFLIYFQGNSAPDKSGLPSDRFSAERTGGSVSTLTIQRTQQEDSAVYLCASSSTSVPYEQYFGPGTRLTVT.

The chain uses TRBV3-1 and TRBJ2-2; D possibly matches TRBD1 or TRBD2 (5 bases each). The V gene's germline CDR1 is LGHDT and CDR2 YNNKEL (reference sequence). Trimming left V 0 bases short and J 6 bases short, with 14 bases between. The CDR3 is made up of 16 amino acids. The CDR3 DNA reads TGTGCCAGCAGCCAAGAAAGTAAGCAGGGACCCGGGGAGCTGTTTTTT. Its translation: CASSQESKQGPGELFF.

The chain employs TRBV24-1 and TRBJ2-5, with 10 bases aligning to TRBD1. The CDR3 length is 15 residues. The germline V gene encodes CDR1 KGHDR and CDR2 SFDVKD. V was pared by 10 bases and J by 5 bases, with 12 bases of the junction left unmatched. CDR3 bases: TGTGCCACATCTCCGGGACAGGGGTGGGGGGAGACCCAGTACTTC. Translating gives CATSPGQGWGETQYF.

The chain couples TRBV29-1 to TRBJ1-3, with TRBD1 matching over 10 bases. Germline-derived CDR1 and CDR2 are SQVTM and ANQGSEA. V was pared by 5 bases and J by 1 base, with 5 bases of the junction left unmatched. The CDR3 is made up of 15 amino acids. CDR3 in DNA: TGCAGCGTTTATTGGACAGGGGGATCTGGAAACACCATATATTTT. Translation gives CSVYWTGGSGNTIYF.

The J gene is TRBJ2-5, the V gene TRBV7-2, with 9 bases aligning to TRBD2. Trimming cost V 0 bases and J 5 bases; bases outside gene matches: 1. Germline lookup yields CDR1 SGHTA and CDR2 FQGNSA. The CDR3 loop spans 14 amino acids. The CDR3 DNA reads TGTGCCAGCAGCTTAGCTAGCGGGAGTGAGACCCAGTACTTC. It specifies CASSLASGSETQYF. Full variable domain (outside the CDR3, taken from reference TRBV7-2 and TRBJ2-5): GAGVSQSPSNKVTEKGKDVELRCDPISGHTALYWYRQSLGQGLEFLIYFQGNSAPDKSGLPSDRFSAERTGGSVSTLTIQRTQQEDSAVYLCASSLASGSETQYFGPGTRLLVL.

The chain recombines TRBV28 with TRBJ1-2, with D uncertain. Per the germline V gene, CDR1 is MDHEN and CDR2 is SYDVKM. Trimming stripped 2 bases from V and 5 bases from J, with 6 bases between. The CDR3 is 12 residues long. The CDR3 loop reads CASSLTGYGYTF. For the CDR3, the DNA is TGTGCCAGCAGTTTAACCGGTTATGGCTACACCTTC.

The chain employs TRBV7-9 and TRBJ2-2; 9 bases agree with TRBD2. CDR1 SEHNR and CDR2 FQNEAQ come from the germline V gene (reference sequence). The length of the CDR3 is 15 residues. J was trimmed by 6 bases and V by 4 bases; bases with no gene match: 6. In DNA form, the CDR3 reads TGTGCCAGCAGCTACCCGGGACTAGCTCCCGGGGAGCTGTTTTTT. Translating gives CASSYPGLAPGELFF.

This clonotype was seen a handful of times. The chain uses TRBV20-1 and TRBJ2-1; D may be TRBD1 or TRBD2 (5 bases each). V was pared by 5 bases and J by 9 bases, with 17 bases between. The V gene's germline CDR1 is DFQATT and CDR2 SNEGSKA (reference sequence). The CDR3 length is 13 residues. Here the CDR3 reads CSAPGAGGAEQFF. For the CDR3, the DNA is TGCAGTGCTCCTGGGGCGGGTGGAGCTGAGCAGTTCTTC.

In its sample, this clonotype was seen a few times. CDR3 in amino acids: CASSLPTGVHQPQHF. CDR3 nucleotide sequence: TGTGCCAGCAGTTTACCGACAGGGGTTCATCAGCCCCAGCATTTT. The V gene is TRBV28, the J gene TRBJ1-5, with 8 bases fitting TRBD1. Germline CDR1 and CDR2: MDHEN and SYDVKM. The V gene end was trimmed by 2 bases and the J gene end by 5 bases; junction bases not matched to a gene: 5. CDR3 length: 15 residues.

V usage is TRBV7-9 and J usage is TRBJ1-5; D gene uncertain. CDR3 length equals 14 residues. Germline CDR1 SEHNR, CDR2 FQNEAQ (reference sequence). V lost 3 bases to trimming and J lost 0 bases, with 6 bases between them. CDR3 in amino acids: CASSFAVSNQPQHF. DNA of the CDR3: TGTGCCAGCAGCTTCGCGGTTAGCAATCAGCCCCAGCATTTT. The variable domain in full, with the rest retrieved from reference TRBV7-9 and TRBJ1-5, is DTGVSQNPRHKITKRGQNVTFRCDPISEHNRLYWYRQTLGQGPEFLTYFQNEAQLEKSRLLSDRFSAERPKGSFSTLEIQRTEQGDSAMYLCASSFAVSNQPQHFGDGTRLSIL.

This chain connects TRBV21-1 to TRBJ1-2; the table's D gene call, TRBD1, was not cross checked with the DNA. TRBV21-1 constitutes a pseudogene. The CDR3 contains 17 residues. The CDR3 reads CASSKRQTRQGNYGYTF. The CDR3 nucleotides are TGTGCCAGCAGCAAACGGCAAACGAGACAGGGGAACTATGGCTACACCTTC.

This clonotype was counted at least ten times. This chain joins TRBV6-1 and TRBJ2-7, with 8 bases matching TRBD1. This CDR3 spans 14 amino acids. With 2 bases clipped from V and 5 bases from J, the junction kept 5 bases outside the gene matches. CDR1 and CDR2 from the germline V gene are MNHNS and SASEGT. DNA for the CDR3: TGTGCCAGCAGTGAAACCGGGACAGGAGACGAGCAGTACGTC. Encoded protein: CASSETGTGDEQYV.

Only a few counts were recorded for this clonotype. The rearrangement links TRBV7-9 to TRBJ1-4; D is uncertain. With 1 base removed from V and 7 bases from J, the gap between germline ends came to 10 bases. CDR1 is SEHNR, CDR2 FQNEAQ, per germline (reference sequence). This CDR3 has 14 amino acids. The DNA for the CDR3 is TGTGCCAGCAGCTTAGTCGACGGACGTGAAAAACTGTTTTTT. Translating it yields CASSLVDGREKLFF.

V gene TRBV20-1 combines with J gene TRBJ2-5; D gene uncertain. The CDR3 spans 10 residues. From germline, CDR1 is DFQATT and CDR2 SNEGSKA (reference sequence). V lost 7 bases to trimming and J lost 5 bases, with 8 bases between them. For the CDR3, the DNA is TGCAGTGTATTGGGTGAGACCCAGTACTTC. This encodes CSVLGETQYF.

The genes are TRBV4-2 and TRBJ2-3; 10 bases are shared with TRBD2. Germline V gives CDR1 LGHNA, CDR2 YNFKEQ. Trimming took 4 bases from V and 9 from J; bases not matched to a gene: 13. CDR3 size: 16 residues. CDR3 nucleotides: TGTGCCAGCAGCCCGTCCTCTACTAGCGGGGCAGTGACGCAGTATTTT. It translates to CASSPSSTSGAVTQYF.

The chain uses TRBV11-2 and TRBJ2-7; D not certain. Germline CDR1 SGHAT, CDR2 FQNNGV. Trimming stripped 5 bases from V and 3 bases from J, with 17 bases between. CDR3 length equals 15 residues. CDR3 sequence (DNA): TGTGCCAGCAGCACATCCCGACAAGCCCACTACGAGCAGTACTTC. Protein product: CASSTSRQAHYEQYF.

This clonotype showed up just a few times. This chain connects TRBV25-1 to TRBJ2-5; perhaps TRBD2 as D (6 bases). The V end was cut by 5 bases, the J end by 0 bases, with 13 bases between. The CDR3 covers 15 residues. Germline CDR1 MGHDK, CDR2 SYGVNS. CDR3 residues: CASSRGRSYQETQYF. CDR3 nucleotides: TGTGCCAGCAGTCGTGGGAGGTCGTACCAAGAGACCCAGTACTTC.

This chain joins TRBV20-1 and TRBJ2-7, with D maybe TRBD2 (5 bases). The germline V and J ends were trimmed by 4 bases and 2 bases, with 9 bases remaining between them. CDR3 length: 12 residues. Germline CDR1 reads DFQATT; CDR2 reads SNEGSKA (reference sequence). The CDR3 nucleotides are TGCAGTGCTAACGACTATACCTACGAGCAGTACTTC. It is translated as CSANDYTYEQYF.

This chain uses TRBV6-5 with TRBJ2-6; D not resolved. Germline CDR1 and CDR2: MNHEY and SVGAGI. The CDR3 covers 16 residues. V was shortened by 2 bases and J by 1 base, with 9 bases between the two germline ends. The CDR3 region is CASSYDRVSGANVLTF. CDR3 bases: TGTGCCAGCAGTTACGATCGGGTGTCTGGGGCCAACGTCCTGACTTTC.

V usage is TRBV3-1 and J usage is TRBJ1-1; possibly TRBD1 for D (5 bases). The CDR3 has 15 residues. The V gene's germline CDR1 is LGHDT and CDR2 YNNKEL (reference sequence). V gave up 5 bases and J gave up 1 base, with 14 bases separating them. This CDR3 is CASSVRQNSNTEAFF. CDR3 nucleotide sequence: TGTGCCAGCAGCGTCCGACAGAACTCGAACACTGAAGCTTTCTTT.

This clonotype was detected only a few times. The V and J genes are TRBV28 and TRBJ2-6; D is possibly TRBD1 or TRBD2 (5 bases each). The V end lost 2 bases, the J end lost 1 base, and 9 bases lay between the germline ends. This CDR3 contains 16 residues. Germline V gene lookup returns CDR1 MDHEN and CDR2 SYDVKM. The CDR3 sequence is CASSLGTVSGANVLTF. The DNA of the CDR3 is TGTGCCAGCAGTTTAGGGACCGTTTCTGGGGCCAACGTCCTGACTTTC. The variable domain in full, completed from reference TRBV28 and TRBJ2-6, reads DVKVTQSSRYLVKRTGEKVFLECVQDMDHENMFWYRQDPGLGLRLIYFSYDVKMKEKGDIPEGYSVSREKKERFSLILESASTNQTSMYLCASSLGTVSGANVLTFGAGSRLTVL.

There are a few counts of this clonotype. This chain connects TRBV5-1 to TRBJ1-1, with 8 positions matching TRBD1. Germline trimming cut 1 base from V and 4 bases from J; bases unmatched to any gene: 3. Germline-derived CDR1 and CDR2 are SGHRS and YFSETQ. The CDR3 is 14 residues long. The CDR3 protein is CASSLSDRGTEAFF. CDR3 bases: TGCGCCAGCAGCTTGAGTGACAGGGGCACTGAAGCTTTCTTT.

The chain joins TRBV12-3 or TRBV12-4 to TRBJ1-2; no clear D gene. Deletions cut 6 bases from V and 5 bases from J, with 13 bases between. The length of the CDR3 is 13 residues. CDR3 coding DNA: TGTGCCAGCAGCGAGGCGAGGAGATATGGCTACACCTTC. Translated: CASSEARRYGYTF.

This clonotype was observed a handful of times. This sequence joins TRBV5-6 and TRBJ2-7; TRBD1 matches 8 bases. Per the germline V gene, CDR1 is SGHDT and CDR2 is YYEEEE. J lost 6 bases, V lost 4 bases, and 6 bases had no gene match. This CDR3 comprises 13 residues. This CDR3 is CASSPGQVPEQYV. DNA of the CDR3: TGTGCCAGCAGCCCGGGACAGGTCCCCGAGCAGTACGTC.

V is TRBV19 and J is TRBJ2-3, with D perhaps matching TRBD2 (6 bases). This CDR3 region has 16 residues. In germline, CDR1 is LNHDA, CDR2 SQIVND (reference sequence). Trimming shortened V by 3 bases and J by 3 bases, and 16 bases separated the two germline ends. The CDR3 sequence: CASSMFQRARTDTQYF. CDR3 sequence (DNA): TGTGCCAGTAGTATGTTTCAGCGGGCGCGAACAGATACGCAGTATTTT. Based on the CDR3 plus reference TRBV19 and TRBJ2-3, the full variable domain is DGGITQSPKYLFRKEGQNVTLSCEQNLNHDAMYWYRQDPGQGLRLIYYSQIVNDFQKGDIAEGYSVSREKKESFPLTVTSAQKNPTAFYLCASSMFQRARTDTQYFGPGTRLTVL.

The chain couples TRBV18 to TRBJ2-3; D is unresolved. The V end was cut by 4 bases, the J end by 1 base, with 6 bases between. This CDR3 is 13 amino acids long. The V gene's germline CDR1 is KGHSH and CDR2 LQKENI. The CDR3 sequence is CASSLARTDTQYF. In nucleotides, the CDR3 is TGTGCCAGCTCACTAGCTCGCACAGATACGCAGTATTTT.